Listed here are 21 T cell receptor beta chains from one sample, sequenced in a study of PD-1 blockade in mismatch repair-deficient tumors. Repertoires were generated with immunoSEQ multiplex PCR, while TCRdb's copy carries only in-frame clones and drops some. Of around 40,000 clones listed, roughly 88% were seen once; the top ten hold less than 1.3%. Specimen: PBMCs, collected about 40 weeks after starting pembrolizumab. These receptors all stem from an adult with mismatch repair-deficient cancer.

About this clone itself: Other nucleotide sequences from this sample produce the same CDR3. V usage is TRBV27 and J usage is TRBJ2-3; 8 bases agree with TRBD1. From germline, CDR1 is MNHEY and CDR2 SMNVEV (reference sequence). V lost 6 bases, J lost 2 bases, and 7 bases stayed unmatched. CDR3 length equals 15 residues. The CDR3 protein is CASSRQGPITDTQYF. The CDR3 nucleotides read TGTGCCAGCAGCCGACAGGGGCCCATCACAGATACGCAGTATTTT.

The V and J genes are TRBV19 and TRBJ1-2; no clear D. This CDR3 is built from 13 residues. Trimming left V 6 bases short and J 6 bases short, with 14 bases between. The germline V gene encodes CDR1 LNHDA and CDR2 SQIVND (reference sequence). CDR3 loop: CASRAEVLHGYTF. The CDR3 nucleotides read TGTGCCAGTAGGGCGGAGGTATTGCATGGCTACACCTTC.

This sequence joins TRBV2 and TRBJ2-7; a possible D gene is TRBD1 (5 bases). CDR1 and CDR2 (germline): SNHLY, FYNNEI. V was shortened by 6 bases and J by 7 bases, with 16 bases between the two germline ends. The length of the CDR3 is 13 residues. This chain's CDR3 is CASRVDKLDEQYF. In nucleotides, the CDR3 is TGTGCCAGCAGAGTGGACAAATTGGATGAGCAGTACTTC.

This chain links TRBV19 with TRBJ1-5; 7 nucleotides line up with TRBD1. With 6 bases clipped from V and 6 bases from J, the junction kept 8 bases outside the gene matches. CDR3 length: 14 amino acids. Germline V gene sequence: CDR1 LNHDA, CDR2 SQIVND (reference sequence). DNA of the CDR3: TGTGCCAGTAGGATCCGGGACAGAGGTCAGCCCCAGCATTTT. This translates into CASRIRDRGQPQHF.

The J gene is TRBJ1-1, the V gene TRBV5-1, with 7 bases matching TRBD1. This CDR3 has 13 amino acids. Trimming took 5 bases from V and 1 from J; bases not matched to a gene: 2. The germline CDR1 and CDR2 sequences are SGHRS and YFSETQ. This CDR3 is CASRTGWNTEAFF. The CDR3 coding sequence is TGCGCCAGCAGGACAGGGTGGAACACTGAAGCTTTCTTT.

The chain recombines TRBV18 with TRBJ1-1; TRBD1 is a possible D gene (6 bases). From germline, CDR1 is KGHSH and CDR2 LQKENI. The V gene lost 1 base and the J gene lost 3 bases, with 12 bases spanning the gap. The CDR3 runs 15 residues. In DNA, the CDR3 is TGTGCCAGCTCACCACTACAGGGTGGGGACACTGAAGCTTTCTTT. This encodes CASSPLQGGDTEAFF.

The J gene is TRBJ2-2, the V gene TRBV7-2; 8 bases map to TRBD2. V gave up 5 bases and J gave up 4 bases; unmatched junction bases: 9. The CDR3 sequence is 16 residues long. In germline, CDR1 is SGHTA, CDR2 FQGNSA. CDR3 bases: TGTGCCAGCAGCCCCCCGGGAGGGCTTAGCACCGGGGAGCTGTTTTTT. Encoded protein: CASSPPGGLSTGELFF.

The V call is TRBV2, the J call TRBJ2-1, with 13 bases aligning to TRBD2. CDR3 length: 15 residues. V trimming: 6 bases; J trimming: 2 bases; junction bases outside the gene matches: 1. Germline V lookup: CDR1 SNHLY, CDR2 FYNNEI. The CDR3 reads CASRGLAGPYNEQFF. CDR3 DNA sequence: TGTGCCAGCAGGGGACTAGCGGGACCCTACAATGAGCAGTTCTTC.

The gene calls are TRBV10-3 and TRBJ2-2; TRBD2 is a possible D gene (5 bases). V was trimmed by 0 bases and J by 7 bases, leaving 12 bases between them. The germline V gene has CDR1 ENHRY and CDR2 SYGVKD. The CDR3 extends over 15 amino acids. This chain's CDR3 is CAISESSGKGGELFF. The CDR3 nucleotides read TGTGCCATCAGTGAGTCGTCCGGGAAGGGCGGGGAGCTGTTTTTT.

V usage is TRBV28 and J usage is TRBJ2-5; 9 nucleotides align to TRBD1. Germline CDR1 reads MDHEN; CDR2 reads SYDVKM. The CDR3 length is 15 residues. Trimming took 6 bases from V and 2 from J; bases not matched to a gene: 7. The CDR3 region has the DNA TGTGCCAGCAGAGGGACAGGGTCATTTCAAGAGACCCAGTACTTC. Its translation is CASRGTGSFQETQYF.

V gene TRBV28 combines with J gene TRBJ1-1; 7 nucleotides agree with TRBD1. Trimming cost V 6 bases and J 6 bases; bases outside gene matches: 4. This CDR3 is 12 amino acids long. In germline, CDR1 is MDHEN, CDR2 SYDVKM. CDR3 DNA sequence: TGTGCCAGCAGATATACAGGGGCTGAAGCTTTCTTT. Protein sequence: CASRYTGAEAFF.

The DNA for the CDR3 is TGTGCCAGCAGCGCCCGGGACAGGGCCTACAATGAGCAGTTCTTC. Protein sequence: CASSARDRAYNEQFF. The chain has TRBV5-4 and TRBJ2-1, with TRBD1 matching over 9 bases. The germline V gene has CDR1 SGHNT and CDR2 YYREEE (reference sequence). V was pared by 4 bases and J by 2 bases, with 4 bases of the junction left unmatched. CDR3 length equals 15 residues.

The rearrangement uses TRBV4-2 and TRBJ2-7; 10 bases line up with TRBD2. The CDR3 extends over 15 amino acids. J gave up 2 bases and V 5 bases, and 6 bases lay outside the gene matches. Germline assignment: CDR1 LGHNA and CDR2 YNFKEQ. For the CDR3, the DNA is TGTGCCAGCAGCGAGACTAGCGGGCCCACCTACGAGCAGTACTTC. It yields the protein CASSETSGPTYEQYF.

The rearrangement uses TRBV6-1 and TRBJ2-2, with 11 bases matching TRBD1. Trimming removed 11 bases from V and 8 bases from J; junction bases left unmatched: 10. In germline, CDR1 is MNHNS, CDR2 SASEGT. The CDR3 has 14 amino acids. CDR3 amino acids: CAARRDRGRGELFF. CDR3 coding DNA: TGTGCCGCAAGAAGGGACAGGGGGAGGGGGGAGCTGTTTTTT.

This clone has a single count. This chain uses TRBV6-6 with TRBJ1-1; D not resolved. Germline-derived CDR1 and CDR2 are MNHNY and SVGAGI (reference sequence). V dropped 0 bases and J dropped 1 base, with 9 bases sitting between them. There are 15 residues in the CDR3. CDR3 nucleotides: TGTGCCAGCAGTTACTCACATCCCTCGAACACTGAAGCTTTCTTT. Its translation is CASSYSHPSNTEAFF.

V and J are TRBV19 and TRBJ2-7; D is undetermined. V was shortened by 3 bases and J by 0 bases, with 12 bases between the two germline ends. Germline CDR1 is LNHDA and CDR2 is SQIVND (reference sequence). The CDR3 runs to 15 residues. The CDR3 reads CASSIWHLDSYEQYF. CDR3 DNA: TGTGCCAGTAGTATCTGGCACCTTGACTCCTACGAGCAGTACTTC.

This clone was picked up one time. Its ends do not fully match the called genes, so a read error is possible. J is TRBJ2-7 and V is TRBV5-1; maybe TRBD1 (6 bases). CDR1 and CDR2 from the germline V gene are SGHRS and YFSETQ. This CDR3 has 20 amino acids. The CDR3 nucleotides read TGCGCCAGCAGTTTGGTTGGCTGGCAGGGGCGAACGGATAGGTCCTACGAGCAGTACTTC. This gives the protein CASSLVGWQGRTDRSYEQYF. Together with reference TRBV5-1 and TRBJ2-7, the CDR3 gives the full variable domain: KAGVTQTPRYLIKTRGQQVTLSCSPISGHRSVSWYQQTPGQGLQFLFEYFSETQRNKGNFPGRFSGRQFSNSRSEMNVSTLELGDSALYLCASSLVGWQGRTDRSYEQYFGPGTRLTVT.

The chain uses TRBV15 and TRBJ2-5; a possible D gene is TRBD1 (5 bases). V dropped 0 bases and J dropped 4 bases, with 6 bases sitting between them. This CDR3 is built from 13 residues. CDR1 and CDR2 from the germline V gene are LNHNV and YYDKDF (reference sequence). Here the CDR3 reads CATSRDQGETQYF. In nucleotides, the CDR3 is TGTGCCACCAGCAGAGACCAGGGAGAGACCCAGTACTTC.

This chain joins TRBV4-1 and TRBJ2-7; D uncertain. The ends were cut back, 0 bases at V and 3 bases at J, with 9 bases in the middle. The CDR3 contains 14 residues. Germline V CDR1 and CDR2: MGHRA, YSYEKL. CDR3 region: CASSQDQAYYEQYF. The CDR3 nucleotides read TGCGCCAGCAGCCAAGATCAGGCATACTACGAGCAGTACTTC.

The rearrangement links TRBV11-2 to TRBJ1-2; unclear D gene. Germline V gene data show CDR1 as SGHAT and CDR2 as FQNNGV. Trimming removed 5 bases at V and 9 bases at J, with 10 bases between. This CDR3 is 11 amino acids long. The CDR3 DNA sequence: TGTGCCAGCAGCAAAGACACACGCTACACCTTC. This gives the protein CASSKDTRYTF.

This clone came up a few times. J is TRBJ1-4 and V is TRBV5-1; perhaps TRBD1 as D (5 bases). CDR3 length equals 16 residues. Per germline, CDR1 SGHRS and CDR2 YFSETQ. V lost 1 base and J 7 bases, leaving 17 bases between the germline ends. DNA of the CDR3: TGCGCCAGCAGCTTGAGTAGCAGGGCGCCCAGTGAAAAACTGTTTTTT. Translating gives CASSLSSRAPSEKLFF.